Each of the 9 T cell receptor beta chains below was sequenced from the same sample in a study of T cell responses to AZD1222 COVID-19 vaccine. Assay used: immunoSEQ multiplex PCR; TCRdb lists only in-frame clones, some missing. The sample yields about 120,000 clones, approximately 86% seen once. This specimen was peripheral blood, taken on day 0 of AZD1222 vaccination. Source of these receptors: an adult in good health.

V and J are TRBV7-2 and TRBJ2-5; D call uncertain. This CDR3 has 16 residues. The germline V gene encodes CDR1 SGHTA and CDR2 FQGNSA. Deletions cut 5 bases from V and 5 bases from J, with 21 bases between. In DNA form, the CDR3 reads TGTGCCAGCAGCCGCCGTCGATCGTCTAATGGGGAGACCCAGTACTTC. This gives the protein CASSRRRSSNGETQYF.

The CDR3 reads CASVRQGTPNYGYTF. CDR3 nucleotide sequence: TGTGCCAGTGTAAGACAGGGAACCCCTAACTATGGCTACACCTTC. The chain joins TRBV28 to TRBJ1-2, with 7 bases aligning to TRBD1. The germline V gene encodes CDR1 MDHEN and CDR2 SYDVKM. CDR3 length equals 15 residues. V was pared by 9 bases and J by 0 bases, with 10 bases of the junction left unmatched.

The chain couples TRBV3-1 (or the pseudogene TRBV3-2) to TRBJ1-1; 7 nucleotides align to TRBD1. Trimming cost V 2 bases and J 4 bases; bases outside gene matches: 4. The CDR3 contains 14 residues. CDR1 LGHDT and CDR2 YNNKEL come from the germline V gene (reference sequence). The CDR3 sequence: CASSQYRGGTEAFF. Here the CDR3 DNA reads TGTGCCAGCAGCCAATACAGGGGTGGCACTGAAGCTTTCTTT.

V usage is TRBV18 and J usage is TRBJ1-4; no clear D gene. In germline, CDR1 is KGHSH, CDR2 LQKENI. V gave up 1 base and J gave up 5 bases, with 8 bases separating them. The CDR3 runs to 14 residues. The CDR3 protein is CASSPLAGNEKLFF. The DNA for the CDR3 is TGTGCCAGCTCACCACTCGCCGGAAATGAAAAACTGTTTTTT. Supplemented by reference TRBV18 and TRBJ1-4, the full variable domain reads NAGVMQNPRHLVRRRGQEARLRCSPMKGHSHVYWYRQLPEEGLKFMVYLQKENIIDESGMPKERFSAEFPKEGPSILRIQQVVRGDSAAYFCASSPLAGNEKLFFGSGTQLSVL.

The gene calls are TRBV10-3 and TRBJ2-3, with TRBD2 identical over 11 bases. V dropped 1 base and J dropped 6; count of bases not matched to a gene: 12. The CDR3 has 18 amino acids. CDR1 is ENHRY, CDR2 SYGVKD, per germline. The CDR3 DNA sequence: TGTGCCATCAGTGAGTATACCACTAGCGGGAGCTCCCAGGATACGCAGTATTTT. Translation gives CAISEYTTSGSSQDTQYF.

The chain has TRBV6-5 and TRBJ2-3; TRBD1 agrees at 8 bases. The J segment lost 1 base and the V segment lost 10 bases, leaving 4 bases of the junction unmatched. The CDR3 spans 13 residues. Germline CDR1 reads MNHEY; CDR2 reads SVGAGI. CDR3 nucleotides: TGTGCCACCCGGGGACAGGGCACAGATACGCAGTATTTT. This encodes CATRGQGTDTQYF.

V is TRBV27 and J is TRBJ1-1; TRBD1 is a possible D gene (5 bases). The germline V and J ends were trimmed by 3 bases and 1 base, with 12 bases remaining between them. Germline CDR1 and CDR2: MNHEY and SMNVEV (reference sequence). CDR3 length: 15 residues. CDR3 nucleotide sequence: TGTGCCAGCAGTTTCCACGGGACTCAGAACACTGAAGCTTTCTTT. Translating it yields CASSFHGTQNTEAFF.

This clone was counted a single time. The chain carries TRBV6-5 and TRBJ1-3, with 7 bases aligning to TRBD1. Germline V gene sequence: CDR1 MNHEY, CDR2 SVGAGI. V was clipped by 5 bases and J by 3 bases; unmatched bases: 4. The CDR3 is made up of 14 amino acids. The CDR3 loop reads CASSPPGGGNTIYF. The CDR3 region has the DNA TGTGCCAGCAGTCCCCCAGGGGGTGGAAACACCATATATTTT.

This rearrangement joins TRBV6-2 or TRBV6-3 to TRBJ1-2, with TRBD1 identical over 8 bases. The CDR3 is 15 amino acids. Germline loops: CDR1 MNHEY, CDR2 SVGEGT. After removal of 2 bases from V and 4 bases from J, the junction contained 6 bases not matched to a gene. In DNA form, the CDR3 reads TGTGCCAGCAGTTACGGTGGGACAGGAGTCTATGGCTACACCTTC. Protein sequence: CASSYGGTGVYGYTF.